These 21 T cell receptor beta chains were all obtained from the same sample, sequenced in a study of cytomegalovirus exposure and HLA in healthy donors. 13 Jbeta primers and 60 Vbeta primers were used for the PCR. Some clones are missing from TCRdb's copy, which holds only in-frame ones; the method was immunoSEQ multiplex PCR. The sample consists of about 180,000 clones, 80% of them appearing once. The sequenced material came from PBMCs. These receptors were obtained from a man aged 35 to 55 in good health and CMV-seronegative.

This chain uses TRBV5-1 with TRBJ1-1; D unresolved. From germline, CDR1 is SGHRS and CDR2 YFSETQ. This CDR3 is built from 15 residues. Trimming took off 0 bases at V and 1 base at J, with 10 bases between the two ends. CDR3 in DNA: TGCGCCAGCAGCTTGGCCGTAGGGAGGAACACTGAAGCTTTCTTT. It yields the protein CASSLAVGRNTEAFF.

The J gene is TRBJ2-3, the V gene TRBV5-4; D remains ambiguous. V was shortened by 5 bases and J by 14 bases, with 12 bases between the two germline ends. There are 10 residues in the CDR3. Germline V gene data show CDR1 as SGHNT and CDR2 as YYREEE (reference sequence). CDR3 sequence reads: CASRAEPWYF. The CDR3 DNA sequence: TGTGCCAGCAGAGCCGAGCCCTGGTATTTT.

The gene calls are TRBV6-5 and TRBJ2-7; D remains ambiguous. Germline V gene sequence: CDR1 MNHEY, CDR2 SVGAGI. The V gene lost 6 bases and the J gene lost 9 bases, with 15 bases spanning the gap. The CDR3 is made up of 12 amino acids. CDR3 nucleotide sequence: TGTGCCAGCAGATACCCTCCCGCAGTGCAGTACTTC. This translates into CASRYPPAVQYF.

This clone was seen only once. The chain employs TRBV11-2 and TRBJ2-1; the match to TRBD2 covers 8 bases. V lost 7 bases to trimming and J lost 4 bases; unmatched junction nucleotides: 9. The CDR3 is 15 amino acids. Germline assignment: CDR1 SGHAT and CDR2 FQNNGV. The CDR3 bases are TGTGCCAGCACCAGGGGACTAGACGGATACAATGAGCAGTTCTTC. Residues: CASTRGLDGYNEQFF.

Regarding this clone: Other DNA sequences in this specimen translate into the identical CDR3. The CDR3 spells CASSPTGTYEQYF. As DNA, the CDR3 is TGTGCCAGCAGCCCGACAGGGACCTACGAGCAGTACTTC. The chain recombines TRBV7-9 with TRBJ2-7, with TRBD1 matching 7 bases. The CDR3 has 13 residues. V lost 5 bases and J lost 2; bases outside the gene matches: 3. The germline CDR1 and CDR2 sequences are SEHNR and FQNEAQ (reference sequence).

This clone was seen more than once but under ten times. The chain uses TRBV6-6 and TRBJ2-7; D unclear. Per germline, CDR1 MNHNY and CDR2 SVGAGI (reference sequence). V dropped 0 bases and J dropped 2 bases, with 11 bases sitting between them. This CDR3 spans 15 amino acids. CDR3 region: CASSYSMAGTYEQYF. In DNA form, the CDR3 reads TGTGCCAGCAGTTACTCGATGGCAGGAACCTACGAGCAGTACTTC.

This chain uses TRBV4-1 with TRBJ2-7, with 10 bases matching TRBD2. Germline trimming cut 4 bases from V and 7 bases from J; bases unmatched to any gene: 7. Germline loops: CDR1 MGHRA, CDR2 YSYEKL. CDR3 length: 14 residues. The CDR3 here is CASSPGLAALEQYF. The CDR3 coding sequence is TGCGCCAGCAGCCCCGGACTAGCGGCCCTTGAGCAGTACTTC.

This clone showed up just a few times. The chain is built from TRBV5-4 and TRBJ1-4; 8 bases match TRBD1. The CDR3 length is 14 residues. Trimming cost V 4 bases and J 6 bases; bases outside gene matches: 5. Germline values: CDR1 SGHNT, CDR2 YYREEE (reference sequence). The CDR3 nucleotides read TGTGCCAGCAGCGAGGGACAGGAGGATGAAAAACTGTTTTTT. Its protein is CASSEGQEDEKLFF.

The chain employs TRBV4-1 and TRBJ2-3; 11 nucleotides agree with TRBD2. CDR3 length: 20 amino acids. The trim removed 5 bases at V and 0 bases at J, leaving 16 bases unmatched. In germline, CDR1 is MGHRA, CDR2 YSYEKL. CDR3: CASSAGGLAGGSMSTDTQYF. Here the CDR3 DNA reads TGCGCCAGCAGCGCCGGAGGGCTAGCGGGAGGTTCAATGAGCACAGATACGCAGTATTTT.

The V and J genes are TRBV4-1 and TRBJ2-2; 11 bases agree with TRBD2. In germline, CDR1 is MGHRA, CDR2 YSYEKL. The V and J ends lost 0 bases and 5 bases, in that order; junction bases with no gene match: 2. This CDR3 has 16 amino acids. The CDR3 DNA reads as TGCGCCAGCAGCCAAGAGGCTAGCGGGAGGACCGGGGAGCTGTTTTTT. Translated, it gives CASSQEASGRTGELFF.

The rearrangement links TRBV7-9 to TRBJ2-2; 15 bases are shared with TRBD2. The CDR3 sequence is 16 residues long. Trimming cost V 7 bases and J 5 bases; bases outside gene matches: 5. Germline CDR1 and CDR2: SEHNR and FQNEAQ (reference sequence). The CDR3 sequence is CASTTGLAGGTGELFF. For the CDR3, the DNA is TGTGCCAGCACTACCGGACTAGCGGGAGGGACCGGGGAGCTGTTTTTT.

The chain recombines TRBV7-9 with TRBJ2-2, with D maybe TRBD1 (5 bases). Between the trimmed V and J ends, which lost 5 bases and 5 bases, there was a span of 18 bases. The germline CDR1 and CDR2 sequences are SEHNR and FQNEAQ (reference sequence). The CDR3 has 16 residues. In DNA form, the CDR3 reads TGTGCCAGCAGCCCCCCCGAAGGGGTATGGACCGGGGAGCTGTTTTTT. It codes for CASSPPEGVWTGELFF.

The chain employs TRBV19 and TRBJ2-7, with TRBD1 matching over 9 bases. With V trimmed by 3 bases and J by 5 bases, 5 bases remained unmatched. In germline, CDR1 is LNHDA, CDR2 SQIVND (reference sequence). CDR3 size: 14 residues. The CDR3 coding sequence is TGTGCCAGTAGTATCGGACAGGGGATTGACGAGCAGTACTTC. Its translation: CASSIGQGIDEQYF.

This clone was observed a single time. The chain carries TRBV7-9 and TRBJ2-5, with 8 bases identical to TRBD1. V was pared by 5 bases and J by 5 bases, with 4 bases of the junction left unmatched. This CDR3 contains 13 residues. Germline V lookup: CDR1 SEHNR, CDR2 FQNEAQ (reference sequence). The CDR3 protein is CASSERTGETQYF. CDR3 in DNA: TGTGCCAGCAGCGAAAGGACAGGGGAGACCCAGTACTTC. The full variable domain, in which reference TRBV7-9 and TRBJ2-5 provide the parts outside the CDR3, is DTGVSQNPRHKITKRGQNVTFRCDPISEHNRLYWYRQTLGQGPEFLTYFQNEAQLEKSRLLSDRFSAERPKGSFSTLEIQRTEQGDSAMYLCASSERTGETQYFGPGTRLLVL.

This rearrangement joins TRBV15 to TRBJ2-3; 8 nucleotides align to TRBD1. The V gene's germline CDR1 is LNHNV and CDR2 YYDKDF (reference sequence). The CDR3 loop spans 14 amino acids. The V gene end was trimmed by 5 bases and the J gene end by 6 bases; junction bases not matched to a gene: 7. The CDR3: CATSQGASSDTQYF. CDR3 nucleotides: TGTGCCACCAGCCAGGGGGCAAGCTCCGATACGCAGTATTTT.

This clone was counted a few times. The chain has TRBV9 and TRBJ2-7, with 8 bases fitting TRBD2. After removal of 4 bases from V and 7 bases from J, the junction contained 10 bases not matched to a gene. In germline, CDR1 is SGDLS, CDR2 YYNGEE. This CDR3 is built from 14 residues. The CDR3 DNA sequence: TGTGCCAGCAGCTTCACCGGGGGGGTGGGAGAGCAGTACTTC. Translating gives CASSFTGGVGEQYF. Drawing the rest from reference TRBV9 and TRBJ2-7, the complete variable domain is DSGVTQTPKHLITATGQRVTLRCSPRSGDLSVYWYQQSLDQGLQFLIQYYNGEERAKGNILERFSAQQFPDLHSELNLSSLELGDSALYFCASSFTGGVGEQYFGPGTRLTVT.

This sequence joins TRBV25-1 and TRBJ2-7; TRBD2 aligns across 8 bases. Trimming took 4 bases from V and 5 from J; bases not matched to a gene: 7. Germline V gene sequence: CDR1 MGHDK, CDR2 SYGVNS. This CDR3 contains 14 residues. The CDR3 loop is CASSGGGPLNEQYF. The CDR3 DNA reads as TGTGCCAGCAGTGGCGGGGGGCCGTTGAACGAGCAGTACTTC.

This clone was seen only once. The chain links TRBV6-5 to TRBJ2-3; perhaps TRBD2 as D (6 bases). V lost 0 bases to trimming and J lost 6 bases, with 10 bases between them. Germline V lookup: CDR1 MNHEY, CDR2 SVGAGI. CDR3 length: 14 residues. CDR3 in amino acids: CASSYSGTADTQYF. The CDR3 region has the DNA TGTGCCAGCAGTTACTCAGGGACTGCGGATACGCAGTATTTT.

The chain couples TRBV9 to TRBJ2-1; 7 bases map to TRBD1. Germline V gene sequence: CDR1 SGDLS, CDR2 YYNGEE. Germline trimming cut 0 bases from V and 4 bases from J; bases unmatched to any gene: 7. This CDR3 is 16 amino acids long. For the CDR3, the DNA is TGTGCCAGCAGCGTAGGTAGGGGGCCGACTTACAATGAGCAGTTCTTC. It translates to CASSVGRGPTYNEQFF. The full variable domain, with the rest looked up from reference TRBV9 and TRBJ2-1, is DSGVTQTPKHLITATGQRVTLRCSPRSGDLSVYWYQQSLDQGLQFLIQYYNGEERAKGNILERFSAQQFPDLHSELNLSSLELGDSALYFCASSVGRGPTYNEQFFGPGTRLTVL.

The V call is TRBV2, the J call TRBJ2-5, with TRBD1 matching over 8 bases. The CDR3 loop spans 14 amino acids. From germline, CDR1 is SNHLY and CDR2 FYNNEI. Trimming took 5 bases from V and 4 from J; bases not matched to a gene: 6. The CDR3 DNA follows: TGTGCCAGCAGTACCTACAGGGGGGCAGAGACCCAGTACTTC. This codes for CASSTYRGAETQYF.

The chain is built from TRBV12-5 and TRBJ2-2; 7 bases align to TRBD2. Germline assignment: CDR1 LGHNT and CDR2 FRNRAP. Losses at the gene ends were 4 bases for V and 5 bases for J; bases not matched to a gene: 7. This CDR3 has 15 amino acids. The CDR3 DNA follows: TGTGCTAGTGGTTGGGGGGGTACAGGAACCGGGGAGCTGTTTTTT. It translates to CASGWGGTGTGELFF.